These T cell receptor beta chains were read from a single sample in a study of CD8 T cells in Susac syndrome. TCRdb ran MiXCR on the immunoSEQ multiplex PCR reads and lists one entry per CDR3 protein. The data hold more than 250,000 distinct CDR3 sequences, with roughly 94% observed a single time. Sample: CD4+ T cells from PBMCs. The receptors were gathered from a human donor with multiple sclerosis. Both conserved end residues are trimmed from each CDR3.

ASSLWGPYSNQPQH	TRBV7-9	TRBJ1-5
ASSRGGEADTQY	TRBV6-5	TRBJ2-3
SATGDRHNEQF	TRBV20-1	TRBJ2-1
ASSRGGSNTEAF	TRBV7-2	TRBJ1-1
ASSSASGNTPGELF	TRBV7-9	TRBJ2-2
ASGAGTLNQPQH	TRBV12-5	TRBJ1-5
SGGSRGSRGEQF	TRBV20-1	TRBJ2-1
AWSGEIYNEQF	TRBV30	TRBJ2-1
ASSQAGGEGYT	TRBV3-1	TRBJ1-2
ASGRPNTGELF	TRBV4-1	TRBJ2-2
SASRAGGGNEQF	TRBV20-1	TRBJ2-1
ASSQDRGGDTDTQY	TRBV4-1	TRBJ2-3
SVEPLGRSSEQY	TRBV29-1	TRBJ2-7
ASSQDAPSGSVGDTQY	TRBV4-1	TRBJ2-3
ASSLVAGGITEAF	TRBV7-3	TRBJ1-1
ASSGLAENNEQF	TRBV3-1	TRBJ2-1
ASSQSRAAPYNEQF	TRBV4-1	TRBJ2-1
ASRPDALNYGYT	TRBV19	TRBJ1-2
ASRALLISYNEQF	TRBV6-2/TRBV6-3	TRBJ2-1
ASSLALVETQY	TRBV5-1	TRBJ2-5
SGRTRDYGYT	TRBV29-1	TRBJ1-2
ASVPGQGHLEQY	TRBV6-1	TRBJ2-7
ASSQSTSAAYEQY	TRBV3-1	TRBJ2-7
AWSVVAKETQY	TRBV30	TRBJ2-5
AWSGQLYGYT	TRBV30	TRBJ1-2
ASSAGGNSPLH	TRBV2	TRBJ1-6
ASSTTGGELF	TRBV19	TRBJ2-2
ASSLIAGLNEQF	TRBV12-3/TRBV12-4	TRBJ2-1
AWSVRDPGNTIY	TRBV30	TRBJ1-3
ASSGDFQETQY	TRBV9	TRBJ2-5
ASSRTSGRPEQF	TRBV14	TRBJ2-1
ASSDMGVETQY	TRBV10-2	TRBJ2-5
ASWTPGQPQH	TRBV19	TRBJ1-5
ASSQFDRDQPQH	TRBV3-1	TRBJ1-5
ASSQLAGGEQF	TRBV11-1	TRBJ2-1